One and the same sample provided the 8 T cell receptor beta chains below, sequenced in a study of T cell responses to AZD1222 COVID-19 vaccine (dated by TCRdb to the early 2020s). Libraries were built with the immunoSEQ multiplex PCR assay. What TCRdb holds here is the immuneACCESS table cut down to in-frame rearrangements. Part of the clones is not present; checked against another copy, under half of the missing clones reflect an unresolved V gene, and the others are unexplained. Counted in this sample were 100,000 to 150,000 clones; about 90% of them appeared once. Around 5.6% of the sample belongs to the ten largest clones. The time point tag for this specimen amounts to: baseline before first vaccination. Specimen: peripheral blood, collected on day 0 of AZD1222 vaccination. Receptor source: an adult in good health.

This rearrangement joins TRBV6-2 or TRBV6-3 to TRBJ1-1; no reliable D call. Trimming cost V 1 base and J 0 bases, with 15 bases left between them. In germline, CDR1 is MNHEY, CDR2 SVGEGT. The CDR3 loop spans 17 amino acids. The CDR3 reads CASSYFAGSYMNTEAFF. The CDR3 DNA reads as TGTGCCAGCAGTTACTTCGCCGGGTCGTACATGAACACTGAAGCTTTCTTT.

This clone came up once. The chain employs TRBV28 and TRBJ1-5, with TRBD1 matching 9 bases. CDR1 and CDR2 (germline): MDHEN, SYDVKM. The CDR3 consists of 17 residues. The V gene end was trimmed by 6 bases and the J gene end by 0 bases; junction bases not matched to a gene: 9. CDR3 bases: TGTGCCAGCAGACTTTACAGGGGGCCCCATAGCAATCAGCCCCAGCATTTT. Translated, it gives CASRLYRGPHSNQPQHF.

V is TRBV6-5 and J is TRBJ1-4; D gene unclear. Germline V gives CDR1 MNHEY, CDR2 SVGAGI. This CDR3 contains 15 residues. With 5 bases removed from V and 0 bases from J, the gap between germline ends came to 10 bases. The CDR3 reads CASSKTRPTNEKLFF. The CDR3 DNA reads as TGTGCCAGCAGTAAGACACGACCAACTAATGAAAAACTGTTTTTT.

As for this clone: In the same sample, other DNA sequences code for this CDR3. The chain is built from TRBV5-1 and TRBJ1-2; 10 bases match TRBD1. With 4 bases clipped from V and 8 bases from J, the junction kept 5 bases outside the gene matches. The CDR3 loop spans 13 amino acids. Looked up from germline, CDR1 is SGHRS and CDR2 is YFSETQ. The CDR3 bases are TGCGCCAGCAGCCCCGGACAGGGGGAGGGCTACACCTTC. This gives the protein CASSPGQGEGYTF.

The rearrangement links TRBV5-1 to TRBJ2-7; 10 bases are shared with TRBD2. Per the germline V gene, CDR1 is SGHRS and CDR2 is YFSETQ. V lost 3 bases to trimming and J lost 1 base; unmatched junction nucleotides: 10. This CDR3 is 17 amino acids long. Here the CDR3 DNA reads TGCGCCAGCAGCTCGACTAGCGGGCGACGGGTTTCCTACGAGCAGTACTTC. Its translation is CASSSTSGRRVSYEQYF.

J is TRBJ2-1 and V is TRBV5-1; D ambiguous. The CDR3 length is 13 residues. Trimming took off 0 bases at V and 7 bases at J, with 8 bases between the two ends. Germline CDR1 and CDR2: SGHRS and YFSETQ. DNA of the CDR3: TGCGCCAGCAGCTTGGCACAACTTAATGAGCAGTTCTTC. Protein sequence: CASSLAQLNEQFF.

The chain joins TRBV6-5 to TRBJ1-6; 7 nucleotides match TRBD1. The CDR3 loop spans 16 amino acids. Trimming removed 0 bases from V and 9 bases from J; junction bases left unmatched: 8. The germline gives CDR1 MNHEY, CDR2 SVGAGI. The CDR3 DNA reads TGTGCCAGCAGTTACTCCCAACAAGGGGGCGGTTCACCCCTCCACTTT. This translates into CASSYSQQGGGSPLHF.

The chain joins TRBV6-5 to TRBJ2-7; D gene uncertain. The CDR3 consists of 11 residues. Germline V gives CDR1 MNHEY, CDR2 SVGAGI. V lost 6 bases and J lost 3, with 6 bases in between. The CDR3 DNA is TGTGCCAGCAGCCAAAACTACGAGCAGTACTTC. Its protein is CASSQNYEQYF.